This T cell receptor (beta chain) was identified during a study of cytomegalovirus exposure and HLA in healthy donors. Study outcomes and limitations: Confirmation in vitro established that a few CMV-associated chains were specific for CMV antigens. Cytomegalovirus status, reportedly, was diagnosed with high specificity and sensitivity by the classifier. Some TCR beta chains (roughly 160 of them) were listed as cytomegalovirus-associated.

The study ran its PCR with 60 Vbeta and 13 Jbeta primers. Only in-frame clones appear in the TCRdb table, and some are missing; sequencing was by immunoSEQ multiplex PCR. The sample table includes 35,000 or so clones. Turning to this clone: Its antigen is unknown.

V dropped 0 bases and J dropped 12 bases, with 9 bases sitting between them. Germline V gives CDR1 LGHNA, CDR2 YSLEER. The CDR3 loop spans 12 amino acids. This rearrangement joins TRBV4-3 to TRBJ2-1, with D perhaps matching TRBD2 (5 bases). Specimen: PBMCs. This TCR was sampled from a man aged 35 to 55 in good health and CMV-seropositive. CDR3 residues: CASSQDRGGQFF. In DNA form, the CDR3 reads TGCGCCAGCAGCCAAGATCGGGGTGGGCAGTTCTTC.